The subject of this entry is one TCR beta chain. The target antigen is unknown. The source of the sample is a study of shared clonotypes between healthy human individuals. General observations from the study: The generation probabilities recorded for non-shared clonotypes fell below those of clonotypes shared by all four donors. Sharing across four donors was highest in naive CD4 (approximately 5%) and lowest in memory CD8 (around 0.4%).

Each subset's genomic DNA was split evenly across several immunoSEQ plates. The repertoire was sequenced with immunoSEQ multiplex PCR; TCRdb's copy has only in-frame clones and lacks some. The sample holds about 2.3 million clones, 92% seen once. Memory CD4+ cells were the fraction left after CD45RA+ naive selection. After removal of 6 bases from V and 6 bases from J, the junction contained 7 bases not matched to a gene. The CDR3 contains 13 residues. The V gene's germline CDR1 is SGHTA and CDR2 FQGTGA. This receptor was identified in a man younger than 35 in good health. Some clones in this sample may be carry-over from other donors' samples. The V call is TRBV7-3, the J call TRBJ1-2; 7 bases line up with TRBD1. Sequencing was carried out using naive CD4+ T cells from PBMCs. As for subset: CD45RA+ positively selected. CDR3 DNA: TGTGCCAGCAGTCTCGACAGGGAGAATGGCTACACCTTC. Residues: CASSLDRENGYTF.